One and the same sample provided the 14 T cell receptor beta chains below, sequenced in a study of Graves' ophthalmopathy and Graves' hyperthyroidism. The authors amplified TCR beta CDR3 regions from RNA transcripts. After a first-round RT-PCR with HTBI primers, a second-round multiplex PCR was run. TCRdb re-called the multiplex PCR reads with MiXCR, one entry per CDR3 protein. In the table there are about 220,000 distinct CDR3 sequences, about a fifth of which are singletons. Sequencing was done on a sample of peripheral blood. The receptors stem from a woman aged 50 to 60 with Graves' ophthalmopathy.

This clonotype was counted at least ten times. The chain carries TRBV11-2 and TRBJ2-5; TRBD1 matches at 9 bases. Germline loops: CDR1 SGHAT, CDR2 FQNNGV. The CDR3 length is 16 residues. Trimming removed 1 base from V and 6 bases from J; junction bases left unmatched: 9. The DNA of the CDR3 is TGTGCCAGCAGCTTAGCCGGGACAGGGCTCGGACAGACCCAGTACTTC. Protein: CASSLAGTGLGQTQYF.

This clonotype appeared many times. The V gene is TRBV6-5, the J gene TRBJ1-5; D is possibly TRBD1 (5 bases). V dropped 5 bases and J dropped 2 bases, with 13 bases sitting between them. This CDR3 is built from 15 residues. In germline, CDR1 is MNHEY, CDR2 SVGAGI. This chain's CDR3 is CASSTGASGNQPQHF. The CDR3 region has the DNA TGTGCCAGCAGTACTGGGGCTTCGGGCAATCAGCCCCAGCATTTT.

This clonotype has a count of ten or more. V usage is TRBV11-2 and J usage is TRBJ2-4; 8 bases fit TRBD1. The CDR3 has 14 amino acids. Trimming took 5 bases from V and 7 from J; bases not matched to a gene: 7. Germline-derived CDR1 and CDR2 are SGHAT and FQNNGV. In DNA form, the CDR3 reads TGTGCCAGCAGCCCAGTCCGGACAGGGAACATTCAGTACTTC. Translation gives CASSPVRTGNIQYF.

This clonotype showed up many times. The chain joins TRBV12-3 or TRBV12-4 to TRBJ1-1; TRBD1 matches at 9 bases. The CDR3 length is 14 residues. The junction had 7 bases not matched to a gene; V was cut back by 5 bases and J by 6 bases. The CDR3 nucleotides are TGTGCCAGCAGTATAGGGACAGGGTTCGCTGAAGCTTTCTTT. Its protein is CASSIGTGFAEAFF.

This clonotype has just one count. At one of its ends the junction is not consistent with the germline gene, which may arise from a read error. The chain has TRBV24-1 and TRBJ2-2; D gene unclear. This CDR3 has 14 residues. CDR1 KGHDR and CDR2 SFDVKD come from the germline V gene. CDR3 DNA: TGTGCCACCAGTGTTTTGCTGTTCACCGGGGAGCTGTTTTTT. The encoded protein is CATSVLLFTGELFF.

This clonotype was observed many times. The chain employs TRBV12-3 or TRBV12-4 and TRBJ2-7; 7 bases are a match to TRBD1. The CDR3 contains 15 residues. Trimming at V came to 3 bases and at J to 1 base, leaving 6 bases not matched to a gene. The CDR3 DNA sequence: TGTGCCAGCAGTTTGGGACAGTTCCCTTCCTACGAGCAGTACTTC. It encodes CASSLGQFPSYEQYF.

The V gene is TRBV11-2, the J gene TRBJ2-5, with TRBD1 identical over 7 bases. The CDR3 spans 14 residues. The V gene end was trimmed by 6 bases and the J gene end by 3 bases; junction bases not matched to a gene: 7. Germline assignment: CDR1 SGHAT and CDR2 FQNNGV. As DNA, the CDR3 is TGTGCCAGCAGTCCAACCGGGACAGAAGAGACCCAGTACTTC. Amino acids: CASSPTGTEETQYF.

This clonotype turned up a few times. V usage is TRBV5-1 and J usage is TRBJ2-7; D is uncertain. The CDR3 sequence is 15 residues long. V was cut by 0 bases and J by 0 bases, with 10 bases left in between. Germline CDR1 is SGHRS and CDR2 is YFSETQ. The CDR3 sequence is CASSLVGSSSYEQYF. The CDR3 nucleotides read TGCGCCAGCAGCTTGGTCGGGTCAAGCTCCTACGAGCAGTACTTC.

This clonotype was detected once. The J gene is TRBJ2-5, the V gene TRBV6-5, with D perhaps TRBD1 or TRBD2 (6 bases each). The germline V and J ends were trimmed by 1 base and 5 bases, with 8 bases remaining between them. From germline, CDR1 is MNHEY and CDR2 SVGAGI. The CDR3 length is 13 residues. CDR3: CASSYWRGETQYF. As DNA, the CDR3 is TGTGCCAGCAGTTACTGGAGGGGGGAGACCCAGTACTTC.

In this sample, this clonotype turned up many times. J is TRBJ1-2 and V is TRBV7-8, with TRBD1 matching 7 bases. Trimming took 1 base from V and 2 from J; bases not matched to a gene: 4. There are 15 residues in the CDR3. Germline assignment: CDR1 SGHVS and CDR2 FQNEAQ. The CDR3 bases are TGTGCCAGCAGCTTAGGGGACAGAAGAAACTATGGCTACACCTTC. This sequence encodes CASSLGDRRNYGYTF.

This clonotype was recorded at least ten times. This sequence joins TRBV29-1 and TRBJ2-5, with D possibly being TRBD1 (6 bases). Germline V CDR1 and CDR2: SQVTM, ANQGSEA. The V and J ends lost 3 bases and 5 bases respectively, with 10 bases between them. The CDR3 loop spans 12 amino acids. The CDR3 sequence: CSVEWQGETQYF. The CDR3 nucleotides read TGCAGCGTTGAGTGGCAGGGGGAGACCCAGTACTTC.

This clonotype was detected many times. V usage is TRBV7-8 and J usage is TRBJ1-2, with 9 bases that match TRBD1. With V trimmed by 5 bases and J by 4 bases, 11 bases remained unmatched. The CDR3 has 16 residues. CDR1 and CDR2 (germline): SGHVS, FQNEAQ. The CDR3 region has the DNA TGTGCCAGCAGCCCGCGAGCGGGGACAGGGCCCTATGGCTACACCTTC. Translating gives CASSPRAGTGPYGYTF.

This chain links TRBV3-1 with TRBJ2-7; a possible D gene is TRBD2 (5 bases). The CDR3 has 15 amino acids. Germline V gene lookup returns CDR1 LGHDT and CDR2 YNNKEL (reference sequence). V gave up 6 bases and J gave up 0 bases, with 15 bases separating them. DNA for the CDR3: TGTGCCAGCAGTCCCGTAGCGTACACCTCCTACGAGCAGTACTTC. Encoded protein: CASSPVAYTSYEQYF.

This clonotype was seen ten or more times. The V and J genes are TRBV20-1 and TRBJ2-5, with D possibly being TRBD1 (6 bases). Germline CDR1 reads DFQATT; CDR2 reads SNEGSKA (reference sequence). This CDR3 region has 15 residues. Trimming cost V 2 bases and J 2 bases, with 15 bases left between them. In DNA form, the CDR3 reads TGCAGTGCTAGATTACCACAGGGAACTCAAGAGACCCAGTACTTC. It specifies CSARLPQGTQETQYF.